This T cell receptor beta chain comes out of a study of technical replicates of blood from a few donors. Assay used: immunoSEQ multiplex PCR; TCRdb lists only in-frame clones, some missing. The repertoire has about 73,000 clones, approximately 90% of them found once; the top ten carry 4.7%. The CDR3 spans 14 residues. V shed 3 bases, J shed 7 bases, and the junction held 7 bases outside the gene matches. From germline, CDR1 is SGHRS and CDR2 YFSETQ. The chain is built from TRBV5-1 and TRBJ2-1; 7 bases are a match to TRBD2. Material: PBMCs. The sequence came from a human donor in good health. Some clones in this sample may be carry-over from other donors' samples. The DNA for the CDR3 is TGCGCCAGCAGCTGGGGAGGGGTAAGGAATGAGCAGTTCTTC. Translating it yields CASSWGGVRNEQFF.